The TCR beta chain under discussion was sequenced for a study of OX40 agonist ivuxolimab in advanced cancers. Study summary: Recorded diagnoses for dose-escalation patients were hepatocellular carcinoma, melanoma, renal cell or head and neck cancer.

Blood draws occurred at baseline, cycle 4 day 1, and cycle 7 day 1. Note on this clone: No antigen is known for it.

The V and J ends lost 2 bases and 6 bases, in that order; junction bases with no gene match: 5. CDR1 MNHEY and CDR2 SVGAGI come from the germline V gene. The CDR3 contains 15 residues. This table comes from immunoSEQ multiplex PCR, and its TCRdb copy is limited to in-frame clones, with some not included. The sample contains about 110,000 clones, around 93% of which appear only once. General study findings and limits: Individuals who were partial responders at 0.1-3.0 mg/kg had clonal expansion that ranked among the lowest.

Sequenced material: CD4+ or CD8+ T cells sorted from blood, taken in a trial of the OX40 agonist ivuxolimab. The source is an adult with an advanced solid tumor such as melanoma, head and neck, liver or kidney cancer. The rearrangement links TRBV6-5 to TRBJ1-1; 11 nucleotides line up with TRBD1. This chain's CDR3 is CASSYPGQGGPEAFF. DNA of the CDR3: TGTGCCAGCAGTTACCCGGGACAGGGGGGGCCTGAAGCTTTCTTT.